Given below is one TCR beta chain in context. The CDR3 has 14 residues. Germline V gene data show CDR1 as MNHNS and CDR2 as SASEGT. This entry is derived from a study of glioma-infiltrating T cells after dendritic cell vaccination. The sample's time point: after dendritic cell vaccination, including at tumor progression/relapse. Libraries were prepared by immunoSEQ multiplex PCR; TCRdb keeps only in-frame clonotypes and omits some of them. The sample consists of more than 85,000 clones, around 90% of them appearing once. Material: blood, obtained after dendritic cell vaccination. This TCR was sampled from a human donor with glioblastoma. This chain links TRBV6-1 with TRBJ2-5, with a possible D match to TRBD1 (7 bases). The J call may be wrong; the DNA end is better matched by TRBJ2-7. The CDR3 nucleotides are TGTGCCAGCAGTGAACAGGGGGGTCGTTACGAGCAGTACTTC. Encoded protein: CASSEQGGRYEQYF.